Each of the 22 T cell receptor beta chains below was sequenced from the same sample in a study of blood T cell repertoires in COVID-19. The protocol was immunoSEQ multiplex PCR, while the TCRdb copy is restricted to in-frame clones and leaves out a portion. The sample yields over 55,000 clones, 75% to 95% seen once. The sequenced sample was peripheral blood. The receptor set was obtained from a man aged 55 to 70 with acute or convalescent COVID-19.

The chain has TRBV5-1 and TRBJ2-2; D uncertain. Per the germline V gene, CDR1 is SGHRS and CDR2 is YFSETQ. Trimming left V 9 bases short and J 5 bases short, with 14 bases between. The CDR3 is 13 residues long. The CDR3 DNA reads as TGCGCCACCAGAGAGGTCGAAACCGGGGAGCTGTTTTTT. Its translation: CATREVETGELFF.

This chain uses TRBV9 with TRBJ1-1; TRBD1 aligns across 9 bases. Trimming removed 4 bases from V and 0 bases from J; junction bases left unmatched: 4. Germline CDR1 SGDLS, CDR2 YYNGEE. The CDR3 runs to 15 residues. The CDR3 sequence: CASSSGTGMNTEAFF. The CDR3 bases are TGTGCCAGCAGCTCCGGGACAGGGATGAACACTGAAGCTTTCTTT.

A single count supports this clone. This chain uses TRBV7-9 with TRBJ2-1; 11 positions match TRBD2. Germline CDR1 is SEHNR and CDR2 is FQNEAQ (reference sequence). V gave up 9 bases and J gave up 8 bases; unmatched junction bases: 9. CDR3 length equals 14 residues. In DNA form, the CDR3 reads TGTGCCAGTCATAGCGGGAGGGTAACCGATGAGCAGTTCTTC. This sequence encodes CASHSGRVTDEQFF.

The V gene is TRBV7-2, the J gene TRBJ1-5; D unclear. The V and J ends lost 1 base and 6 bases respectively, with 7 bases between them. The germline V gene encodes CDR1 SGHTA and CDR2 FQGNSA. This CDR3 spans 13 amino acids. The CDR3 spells CASSLGAGQPQHF. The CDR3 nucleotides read TGTGCCAGCAGCTTAGGGGCAGGTCAGCCCCAGCATTTT.

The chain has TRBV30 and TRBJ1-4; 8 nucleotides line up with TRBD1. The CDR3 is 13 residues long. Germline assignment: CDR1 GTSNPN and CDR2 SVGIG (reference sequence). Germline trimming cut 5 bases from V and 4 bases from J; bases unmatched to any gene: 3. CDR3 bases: TGTGCCTGGGGACAGGGAATTAATGAAAAACTGTTTTTT. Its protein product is CAWGQGINEKLFF.

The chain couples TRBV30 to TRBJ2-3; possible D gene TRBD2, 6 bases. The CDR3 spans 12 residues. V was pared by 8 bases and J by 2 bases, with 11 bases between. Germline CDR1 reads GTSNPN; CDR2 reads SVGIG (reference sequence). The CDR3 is CATGDFTDTQYF. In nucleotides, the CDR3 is TGTGCCACCGGGGACTTCACAGATACGCAGTATTTT.

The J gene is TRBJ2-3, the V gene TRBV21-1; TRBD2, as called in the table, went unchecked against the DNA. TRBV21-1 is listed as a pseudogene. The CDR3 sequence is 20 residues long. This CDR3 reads CASSKKRPTLAGGLPDTQYF. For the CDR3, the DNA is TGTGCCAGCAGCAAAAAACGGCCAACCTTAGCGGGAGGGCTCCCAGATACGCAGTATTTT.

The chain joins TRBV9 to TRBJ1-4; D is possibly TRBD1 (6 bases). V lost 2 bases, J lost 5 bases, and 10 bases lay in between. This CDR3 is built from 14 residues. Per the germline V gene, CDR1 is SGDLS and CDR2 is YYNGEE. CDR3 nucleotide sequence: TGTGCCAGCAGCGTTCAGGGGCGGAATGAAAAACTGTTTTTT. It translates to CASSVQGRNEKLFF.

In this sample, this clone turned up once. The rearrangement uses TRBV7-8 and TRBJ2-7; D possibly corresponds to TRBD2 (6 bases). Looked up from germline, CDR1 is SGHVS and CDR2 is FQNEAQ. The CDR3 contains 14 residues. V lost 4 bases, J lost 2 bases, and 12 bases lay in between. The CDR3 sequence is CASSSRDSAYEQYF. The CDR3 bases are TGTGCCAGCAGCTCGCGGGACTCCGCCTACGAGCAGTACTTC.

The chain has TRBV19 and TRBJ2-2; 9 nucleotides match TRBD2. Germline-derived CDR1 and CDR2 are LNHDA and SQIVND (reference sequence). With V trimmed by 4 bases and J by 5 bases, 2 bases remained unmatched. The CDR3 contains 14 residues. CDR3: CASSKREVTGELFF. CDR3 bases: TGTGCCAGTAGTAAGCGGGAGGTTACCGGGGAGCTGTTTTTT.

The CDR3 protein is CASSQFSGRGTGELFF. As DNA, the CDR3 is TGCGCCAGCAGCCAGTTTAGCGGGAGGGGCACCGGGGAGCTGTTTTTT. This rearrangement joins TRBV4-3 to TRBJ2-2, with TRBD2 matching over 11 bases. V lost 3 bases and J lost 4; bases outside the gene matches: 4. The CDR3 contains 16 residues. Germline loops: CDR1 LGHNA, CDR2 YSLEER.

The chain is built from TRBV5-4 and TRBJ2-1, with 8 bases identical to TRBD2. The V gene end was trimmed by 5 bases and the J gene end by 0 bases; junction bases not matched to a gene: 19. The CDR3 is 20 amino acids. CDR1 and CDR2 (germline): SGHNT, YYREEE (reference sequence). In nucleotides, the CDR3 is TGTGCCAGCAGAAATAATTCGCAGCGGGGGACCTCCAGCTCCTACAATGAGCAGTTCTTC. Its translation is CASRNNSQRGTSSSYNEQFF. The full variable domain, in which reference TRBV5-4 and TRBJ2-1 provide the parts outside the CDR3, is ETGVTQSPTHLIKTRGQQVTLRCSSQSGHNTVSWYQQALGQGPQFIFQYYREEENGRGNFPPRFSGLQFPNYSSELNVNALELDDSALYLCASRNNSQRGTSSSYNEQFFGPGTRLTVL.

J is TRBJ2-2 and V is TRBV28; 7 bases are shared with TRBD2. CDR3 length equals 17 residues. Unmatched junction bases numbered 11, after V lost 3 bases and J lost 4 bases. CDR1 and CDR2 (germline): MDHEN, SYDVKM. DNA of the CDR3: TGTGCCAGCAGTTTGGTTCGCGCTAGCGGCCCCACCGGGGAGCTGTTTTTT. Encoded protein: CASSLVRASGPTGELFF.

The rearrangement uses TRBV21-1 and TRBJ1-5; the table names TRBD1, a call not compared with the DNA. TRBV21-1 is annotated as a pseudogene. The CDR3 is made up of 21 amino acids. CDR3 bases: TGTGCCAGCAGCAAAGATTCGCCCGGGACAGGGGCGTCATATAGCAATCAGCCCCAGCATTTT. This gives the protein CASSKDSPGTGASYSNQPQHF.

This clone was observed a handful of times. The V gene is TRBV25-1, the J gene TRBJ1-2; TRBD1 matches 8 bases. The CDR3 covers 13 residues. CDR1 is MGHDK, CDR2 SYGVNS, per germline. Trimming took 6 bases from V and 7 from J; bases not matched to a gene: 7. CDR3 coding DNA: TGTGCCAGCAGCCCTTACGGGACAGGTGGCTACACCTTC. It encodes CASSPYGTGGYTF.

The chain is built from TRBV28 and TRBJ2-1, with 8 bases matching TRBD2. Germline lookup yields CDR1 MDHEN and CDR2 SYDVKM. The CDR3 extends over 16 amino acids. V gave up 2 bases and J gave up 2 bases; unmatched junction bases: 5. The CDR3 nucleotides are TGTGCCAGCAGTTTAACTCCGGGAGGGCCCTACAATGAGCAGTTCTTC. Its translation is CASSLTPGGPYNEQFF.

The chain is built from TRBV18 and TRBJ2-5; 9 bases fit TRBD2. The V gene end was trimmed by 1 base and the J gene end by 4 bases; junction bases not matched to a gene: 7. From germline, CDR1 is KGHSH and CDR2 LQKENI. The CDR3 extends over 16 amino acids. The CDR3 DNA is TGTGCCAGCTCACCACAGCTAGCGGGAATGTCAGAGACCCAGTACTTC. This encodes CASSPQLAGMSETQYF.

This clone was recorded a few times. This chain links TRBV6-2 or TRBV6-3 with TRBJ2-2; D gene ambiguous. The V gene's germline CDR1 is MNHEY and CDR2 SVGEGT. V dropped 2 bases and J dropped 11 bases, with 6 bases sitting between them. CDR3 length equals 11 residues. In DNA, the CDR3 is TGTGCCAGCAGTTACCCCCATGAGCTGTTTTTT. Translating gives CASSYPHELFF.

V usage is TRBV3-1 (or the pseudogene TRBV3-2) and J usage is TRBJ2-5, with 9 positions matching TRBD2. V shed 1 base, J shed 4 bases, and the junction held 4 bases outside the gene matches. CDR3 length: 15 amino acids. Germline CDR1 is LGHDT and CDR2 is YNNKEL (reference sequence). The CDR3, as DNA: TGTGCCAGCAGCCAAGCTAGCGGGGAGGGAGAGACCCAGTACTTC. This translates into CASSQASGEGETQYF.

The CDR3 DNA sequence: TGTGCCAGCAAGCCTTTAAAAATATATAGCAATCAGCCCCAGCATTTT. Translating it yields CASKPLKIYSNQPQHF. This rearrangement joins TRBV28 to TRBJ1-5, with unresolved D. Germline CDR1 and CDR2: MDHEN and SYDVKM. The ends were cut back, 7 bases at V and 0 bases at J, with 16 bases in the middle. The CDR3 is 16 amino acids. Drawing the rest from reference TRBV28 and TRBJ1-5, the complete variable domain is DVKVTQSSRYLVKRTGEKVFLECVQDMDHENMFWYRQDPGLGLRLIYFSYDVKMKEKGDIPEGYSVSREKKERFSLILESASTNQTSMYLCASKPLKIYSNQPQHFGDGTRLSIL.

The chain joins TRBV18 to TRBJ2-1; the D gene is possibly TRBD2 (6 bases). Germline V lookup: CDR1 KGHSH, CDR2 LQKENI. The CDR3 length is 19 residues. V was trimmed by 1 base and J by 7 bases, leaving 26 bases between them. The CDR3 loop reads CASSPLVGGRSGFKNEQFF. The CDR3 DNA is TGTGCCAGCTCACCACTAGTGGGGGGTAGATCGGGTTTCAAGAATGAGCAGTTCTTC.

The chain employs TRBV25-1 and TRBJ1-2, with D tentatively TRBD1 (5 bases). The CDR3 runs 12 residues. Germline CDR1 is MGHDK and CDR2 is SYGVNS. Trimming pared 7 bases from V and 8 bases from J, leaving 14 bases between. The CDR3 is CASTTQGKGYTF. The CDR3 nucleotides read TGTGCCAGCACGACTCAGGGAAAGGGCTACACCTTC.